A selection of T cell receptor beta chains follows, all from one sample in a study of blood T cell repertoires in COVID-19. The assay was immunoSEQ multiplex PCR, and TCRdb's table has in-frame clones only and misses some. The sample contains more than 300,000 clones, around nine tenths of which appear only once. The sample consisted of peripheral blood. Source of these receptors: a woman aged 18 to 35 who had recovered from COVID-19. Both conserved end residues are part of each CDR3. D genes are given only for firm matches. Rows may omit the clone size; those that give it use once, few, many or a size class.

clone size | D gene | J gene | V gene | CDR3 DNA | CDR3 protein
. | . | TRBJ1-4 | TRBV18 | TGTGCCAGCTCACCATCGGGTATTCTTAATGAAAAACTGTTTTTT | CASSPSGILNEKLFF
. | TRBD2 | TRBJ2-1 | TRBV4-3 | TGCGCCAGCAGCCAAGTTTTGACGGGAGGGTACAATGAGCAGTTCTTC | CASSQVLTGGYNEQFF
. | . | TRBJ1-1 | TRBV6-5 | TGTGCCAGCAGGGAGACGAACACTGAAGCTTTCTTT | CASRETNTEAFF
. | . | TRBJ2-1 | TRBV7-6 | TGTGCCAGCAGCTTAAACCGCCGAGGGGGAGCGGGACGCAATGAGCAGTTCTTC | CASSLNRRGGAGRNEQFF
. | . | TRBJ2-3 | TRBV5-1 | TGCGCCAGCAGCTTGGGAGCCGGGTACACAGATACGCAGTATTTT | CASSLGAGYTDTQYF
. | TRBD1 | TRBJ1-1 | TRBV19 | TGTGCCAGTAGTATAAAGACAGGGGGCATATTACTGAACACTGAAGCTTTCTTT | CASSIKTGGILLNTEAFF
. | . | TRBJ1-3 | TRBV9 | TGTGCCAGCAGCGGAGGGGGGGGGCACACCATATATTTT | CASSGGGGHTIYF
. | . | TRBJ2-5 | TRBV2 | TGTGCCAGCAGTGGGGGGCAGGCACAAGAGACCCAGTACTTC | CASSGGQAQETQYF
. | . | TRBJ2-5 | TRBV3-1/TRBV3-2 | TGTGCCAGCCAGGGGGGCCAAGAGACCCAGTACTTC | CASQGGQETQYF
. | TRBD1 | TRBJ1-1 | TRBV4-3 | TGCGCCAGCAGGCTTAGACAGGGGGCGCCCACTGAAGCTTTCTTT | CASRLRQGAPTEAFF
. | TRBD1 | TRBJ1-5 | TRBV25-1 | TGTGCCAGCAGTGGACGGACAGGTCAGCCCCAGCATTTT | CASSGRTGQPQHF
. | . | TRBJ1-2 | TRBV4-3 | TGCGCCAGCAGCCTAGCGACAGGAGTTAACTATGGCTACACCTTC | CASSLATGVNYGYTF
. | TRBD1 | TRBJ1-5 | TRBV19 | TGTGCCAGTAGTGCTTCAGGGGGCGGAAGTCAGCCCCAGCATTTT | CASSASGGGSQPQHF
. | . | TRBJ1-4 | TRBV19 | TGTGCCAGTAGTATAACCCAGGGAGGGAATGAAAAACTGTTTTTT | CASSITQGGNEKLFF
. | . | TRBJ2-1 | TRBV2 | TGTGCCAGCAGAGTTGGAGCTGAGCAGTTCTTC | CASRVGAEQFF
. | . | TRBJ2-5 | TRBV25-1 | TGTGCCAGCACCTCCCGCCGGGAGACCCAGTACTTC | CASTSRRETQYF
. | TRBD1 | TRBJ1-2 | TRBV11-2 | TGTGCCAGCAGCTTAGTTTCATATAGGGGACAGGGGGCGCGTGGCTACACCTTC | CASSLVSYRGQGARGYTF
. | TRBD1 | TRBJ1-5 | TRBV7-2 | TGTGCCAGCAGCCTTGACAGGGGGAATCAGCCCCAGCATTTT | CASSLDRGNQPQHF
once | TRBD2 | TRBJ2-2 | TRBV5-6 | TGTGCCAGCAGCTCCCCGGGACTAGTTGGGGTGTACACCGGGGAGCTGTTTTTT | CASSSPGLVGVYTGELFF
. | . | TRBJ2-1 | TRBV29-1 | TGCAGCGTTGAAGGGACTATCCCTAACAATGAGCAGTTCTTC | CSVEGTIPNNEQFF
. | . | TRBJ2-1 | TRBV5-8 | TGTGCCAGCAGCTTGTTCGCGGACTCCTACAATGAGCAGTTCTTC | CASSLFADSYNEQFF
. | TRBD2 | TRBJ2-2 | TRBV14 | TGTGCCAGCAGCCCCTTCAAGGCTAGCGGAAACACCGGGGAGCTGTTTTTT | CASSPFKASGNTGELFF
. | . | TRBJ2-5 | TRBV20-1 | TGCAGTGCTAGGGCTGAAGAGACCCAGTACTTC | CSARAEETQYF
. | . | TRBJ1-1 | TRBV19 | TGTGCCAGTAACCCGGACACGTTCAACACTGAAGCTTTCTTT | CASNPDTFNTEAFF
. | TRBD2 | TRBJ2-1 | TRBV11-3 | TGTGCCAGCAACTTTGGGACTAGCAGAACTAGCTCCTACAATGAGCAGTTCTTC | CASNFGTSRTSSYNEQFF
. | TRBD2 | TRBJ2-2 | TRBV19 | TGTGCCAGTAGTATTCGGGGGGGCTGGGAGCTGTTTTTT | CASSIRGGWELFF
few | TRBD2 | TRBJ2-1 | TRBV5-1 | TGCGCCAGCAGCTCCCGACTAGCGGGACTATTGGATGAGCAGTTCTTC | CASSSRLAGLLDEQFF
. | . | TRBJ2-2 | TRBV7-9 | TGTGCCAGCAGCCCAGCGGTCTCCCCCTCTCCCGGCCGGGAGCTGTTTTTT | CASSPAVSPSPGRELFF
. | TRBD1 | TRBJ2-1 | TRBV7-9 | TGTGCCAGCAGCCACCGGGACAGGGGATACAATGAGCAGTTCTTC | CASSHRDRGYNEQFF
. | . | TRBJ2-1 | TRBV10-3 | TGTGCCACACGGGGGGCTGATGAGCAGTTCTTC | CATRGADEQFF
. | TRBD1 | TRBJ1-1 | TRBV29-1 | TGCAGCGCAGAGGGACAGGGGGGAACTGAAGCTTTCTTT | CSAEGQGGTEAFF
. | . | TRBJ2-2 | TRBV11-2 | TGTGCCAGCAGCTTCCGTCGGGAGCTGTTTTTT | CASSFRRELFF
once | . | TRBJ2-3 | TRBV7-2 | TGTGCCAGCAGTTATCTAGGCCCAGATACGCAGTATTTT | CASSYLGPDTQYF
. | . | TRBJ1-2 | TRBV5-1 | TGCGCCAGCAGCTTGGAGCCGTCCGCCTATGGCTACACCTTC | CASSLEPSAYGYTF
. | . | TRBJ1-5 | TRBV19 | TGTGCCAGTAGCCGAACGCAGGGGTCCCAGCCCCAGCATTTT | CASSRTQGSQPQHF
. | TRBD2 | TRBJ2-3 | TRBV27 | TGTGCCAGCACCCGTCTAGCGGGAGGGCAGACAGATACGCAGTATTTT | CASTRLAGGQTDTQYF
. | . | TRBJ1-2 | TRBV5-5 | TGTGCCAGCAGCTTCGGGGGGTTGTTAGGTTATTACTATGGCTACACCTTC | CASSFGGLLGYYYGYTF
. | . | TRBJ2-5 | TRBV2 | TGTGCCAGCAGTTTTGGGGGCGAGACCCAGTACTTC | CASSFGGETQYF
. | . | TRBJ2-2 | TRBV11-3 | TGTGCCAGCAGCTTCCCAGGCACCGGGGAGCTGTTTTTT | CASSFPGTGELFF
. | TRBD1 | TRBJ2-5 | TRBV28 | TGTGCCAGCAGTTTATGGGGGCAGGGGGCGAATAAAGAGACCCAGTACTTC | CASSLWGQGANKETQYF
. | . | TRBJ1-3 | TRBV6-5 | TGTGCCAGCAGTTACTCGAGGGTCTCTGGAAACACCATATATTTT | CASSYSRVSGNTIYF
. | TRBD2 | TRBJ2-1 | TRBV5-1 | TGCGCCAGCAGCTTATTTAGCGGGAGTCTCAATGAGCAGTTCTTC | CASSLFSGSLNEQFF
. | TRBD2 | TRBJ2-1 | TRBV3-1/TRBV3-2 | TGTGCCAGCAGCCAAGGACTAGCGGGACTCTCGTACAATGAGCAGTTCTTC | CASSQGLAGLSYNEQFF
. | . | TRBJ2-4 | TRBV6-5 | TGTGCCAGCAGTTACAGTTTTAACAGGGTAGGAAACATTCAGTACTTC | CASSYSFNRVGNIQYF
. | . | TRBJ1-2 | TRBV27 | TGTGCCAGCAGCCCGGGACTCTTTGCCTCTAACTATGGCTACACCTTC | CASSPGLFASNYGYTF
. | TRBD2 | TRBJ2-3 | TRBV10-3 | TGTGCCATCAGTAGCGGGAGTGCAGATACGCAGTATTTT | CAISSGSADTQYF
. | TRBD1 | TRBJ1-2 | TRBV12-5 | TGTGCTAGTGGTTTCCCGACAGGGGACGGTCATGGCTACACCTTC | CASGFPTGDGHGYTF
. | . | TRBJ1-5 | TRBV21-1 | TGTGCCAGCAGCAAAGCCAGACAGGGGAGGGGACGCAATCAGCCCCAGCATTTT | CASSKARQGRGRNQPQHF
. | . | TRBJ2-1 | TRBV7-2 | TGTGCCAGCAGCTCCGGGCGCGTGCGGGCCTCCTACAATGAGCAGTTCTTC | CASSSGRVRASYNEQFF
. | . | TRBJ1-1 | TRBV30 | TGTGCCGGGGAGACAGGACCGAACACTGAAGCTTTCTTT | CAGETGPNTEAFF
. | . | TRBJ2-1 | TRBV30 | TGTGCCTGGACGGGTCCGAAGAGCTCCTACAATGAGCAGTTCTTC | CAWTGPKSSYNEQFF
. | TRBD2 | TRBJ2-3 | TRBV24-1 | TGTGCCACCAGGAAGACTAGCGGAGGGATAGATACGCAGTATTTT | CATRKTSGGIDTQYF
. | TRBD1 | TRBJ1-2 | TRBV27 | TGTGCCAGCAGTCCGGACAGGGGGAGATATGGCTACACCTTC | CASSPDRGRYGYTF